This note documents a single T cell receptor (beta chain) sequence. As yet, its antigen is unknown. Using immunoSEQ multiplex PCR, the repertoire was profiled, and TCRdb retains in-frame clones only, with some absent. Seen here are about 1 million clones, 60% to 80% observed once, and the top ten hold over 1.3%. This CDR3 spans 18 amino acids. V lost 0 bases and J lost 6, with 19 bases in between. In germline, CDR1 is SGHRS, CDR2 YFSETQ. This sample was included in a study of shared clonotypes between healthy human individuals. Overall study context: Plates per donor: three CD4 naive, three CD4 memory, two CD8 naive, one CD8 memory. Findings of the study overall: Naive subsets, compared against memory subsets, generally had larger estimated richness values. Several donors held about 4.5% of naive CD4 clonotypes in common.

Sequenced: memory CD4+ T cells sorted from blood. Indicated subset: CD45RA-negative fraction. This chain uses TRBV5-1 with TRBJ1-6, with D perhaps TRBD1 (6 bases). The TCR sequence derives from a man between 18 and 35 years old in good health. In DNA, the CDR3 is TGCGCCAGCAGCTTGGAGGGAGGCAGGGGAGGTTTTAATTCACCCCTCCACTTT. Protein sequence: CASSLEGGRGGFNSPLHF.